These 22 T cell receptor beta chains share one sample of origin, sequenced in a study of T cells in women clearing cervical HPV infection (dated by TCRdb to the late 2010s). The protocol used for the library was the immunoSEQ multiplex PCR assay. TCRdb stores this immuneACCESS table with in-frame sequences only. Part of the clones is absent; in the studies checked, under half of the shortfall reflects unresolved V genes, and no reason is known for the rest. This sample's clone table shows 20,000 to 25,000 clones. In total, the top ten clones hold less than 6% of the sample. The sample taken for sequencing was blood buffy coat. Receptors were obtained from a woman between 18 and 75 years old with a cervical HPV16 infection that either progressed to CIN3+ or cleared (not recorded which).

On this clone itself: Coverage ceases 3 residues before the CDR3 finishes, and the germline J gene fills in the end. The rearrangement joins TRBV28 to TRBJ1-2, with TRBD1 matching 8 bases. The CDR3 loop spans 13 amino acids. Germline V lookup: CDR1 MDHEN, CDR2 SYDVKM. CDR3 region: CASSIQGGKGYTF. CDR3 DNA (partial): TGTGCCAGCAGCATACAGGGGGGAAAGGGC.

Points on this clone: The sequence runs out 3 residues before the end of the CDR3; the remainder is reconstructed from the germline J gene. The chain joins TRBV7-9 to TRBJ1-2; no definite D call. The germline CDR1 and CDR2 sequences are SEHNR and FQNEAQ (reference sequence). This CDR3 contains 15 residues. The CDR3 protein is CASSPTSGPYYDYTF. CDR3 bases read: TGTGCCAGCAGCCCGACTAGCGGGCCTTACTACGAC. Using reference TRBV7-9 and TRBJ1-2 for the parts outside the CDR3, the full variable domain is DTGVSQNPRHKITKRGQNVTFRCDPISEHNRLYWYRQTLGQGPEFLTYFQNEAQLEKSRLLSDRFSAERPKGSFSTLEIQRTEQGDSAMYLCASSPTSGPYYDYTFGSGTRLTVV.

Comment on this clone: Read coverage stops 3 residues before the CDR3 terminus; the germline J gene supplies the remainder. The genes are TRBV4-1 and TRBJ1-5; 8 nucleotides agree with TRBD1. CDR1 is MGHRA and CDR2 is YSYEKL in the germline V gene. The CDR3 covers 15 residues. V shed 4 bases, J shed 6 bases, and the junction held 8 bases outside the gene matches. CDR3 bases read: TGCGCCAGCAGCCGCATCGCAGGGGGCGGTCAGCCC. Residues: CASSRIAGGGQP. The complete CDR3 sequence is CASSRIAGGGQPQHF.

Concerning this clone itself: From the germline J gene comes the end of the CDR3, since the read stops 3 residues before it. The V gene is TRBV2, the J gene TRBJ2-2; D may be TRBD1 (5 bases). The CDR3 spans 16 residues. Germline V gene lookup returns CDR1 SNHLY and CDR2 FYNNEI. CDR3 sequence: CASSEADRRASEKLFF. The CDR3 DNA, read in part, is TGTGCCAGCAGTGAAGCTGACAGACGGGCTTCTGAAAAG.

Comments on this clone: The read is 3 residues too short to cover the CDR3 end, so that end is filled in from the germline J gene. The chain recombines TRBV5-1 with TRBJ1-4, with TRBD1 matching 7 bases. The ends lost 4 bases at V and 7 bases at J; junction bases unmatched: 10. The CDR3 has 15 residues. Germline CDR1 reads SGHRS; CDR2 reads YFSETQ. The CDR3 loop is CASSLTGSALEKLFF. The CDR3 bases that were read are TGCGCCAGCAGCCTGACAGGGTCGGCGCTTGAAAAA. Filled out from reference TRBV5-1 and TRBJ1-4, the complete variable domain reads KAGVTQTPRYLIKTRGQQVTLSCSPISGHRSVSWYQQTPGQGLQFLFEYFSETQRNKGNFPGRFSGRQFSNSRSEMNVSTLELGDSALYLCASSLTGSALEKLFFGSGTQLSVL.

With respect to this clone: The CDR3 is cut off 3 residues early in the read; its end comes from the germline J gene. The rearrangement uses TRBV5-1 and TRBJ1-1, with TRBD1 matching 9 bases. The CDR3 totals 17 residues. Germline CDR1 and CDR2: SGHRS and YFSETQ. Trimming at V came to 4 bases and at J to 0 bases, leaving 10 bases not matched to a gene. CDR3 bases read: TGCGCCAGCAGCGCGGACAGGGGAAGGGACATGAACACTGAA. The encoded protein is CASSADRGRDMNTE. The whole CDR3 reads CASSADRGRDMNTEAFF.

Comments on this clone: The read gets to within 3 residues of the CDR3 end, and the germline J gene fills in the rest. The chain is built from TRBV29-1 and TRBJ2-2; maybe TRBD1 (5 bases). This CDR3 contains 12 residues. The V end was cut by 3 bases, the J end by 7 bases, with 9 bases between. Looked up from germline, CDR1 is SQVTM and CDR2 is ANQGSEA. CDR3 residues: CSVDRAGGELFF. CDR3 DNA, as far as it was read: TGCAGCGTTGACAGGGCCGGCGGGGAG.

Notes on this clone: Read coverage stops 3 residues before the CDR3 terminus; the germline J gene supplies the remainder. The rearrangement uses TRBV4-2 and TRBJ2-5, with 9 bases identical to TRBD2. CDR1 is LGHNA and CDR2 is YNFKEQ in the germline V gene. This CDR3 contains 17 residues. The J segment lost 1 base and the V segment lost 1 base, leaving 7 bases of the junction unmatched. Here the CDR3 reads CASSQVWAGGPQETQYF. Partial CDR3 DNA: TGTGCCAGCAGCCAAGTATGGGCGGGGGGGCCCCAAGAGACC.

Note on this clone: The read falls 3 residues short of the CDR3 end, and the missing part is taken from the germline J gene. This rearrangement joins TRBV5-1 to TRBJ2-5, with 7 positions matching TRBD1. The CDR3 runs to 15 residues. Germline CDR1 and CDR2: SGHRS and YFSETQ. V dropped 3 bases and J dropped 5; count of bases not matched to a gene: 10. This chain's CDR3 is CASSYQGDKGETQYF. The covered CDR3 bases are TGCGCCAGCAGCTATCAGGGGGACAAGGGCGAGACC.

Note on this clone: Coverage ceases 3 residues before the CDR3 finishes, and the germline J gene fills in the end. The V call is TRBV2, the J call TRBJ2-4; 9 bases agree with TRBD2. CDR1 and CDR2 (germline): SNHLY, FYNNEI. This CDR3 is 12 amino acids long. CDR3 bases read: TGTGCTAGCGGACTAGCGCTTAACATT. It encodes CASGLALNI. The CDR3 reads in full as CASGLALNIQYF.

The CDR3 DNA, read in part, is TGTGCCAGCAGCGTAGGACCGTGGGGCACCTATAATTCACCA. Protein sequence: CASSVGPWGTYNSP. The entire CDR3 sequence reads CASSVGPWGTYNSPLFF. The chain is built from TRBV9 and TRBJ1-4; maybe TRBD1 (5 bases). The CDR3 extends 3 residues past the end of the read, so its final part is completed from the germline J gene. The CDR3 extends over 17 amino acids. The germline V gene encodes CDR1 SGDLS and CDR2 YYNGEE.

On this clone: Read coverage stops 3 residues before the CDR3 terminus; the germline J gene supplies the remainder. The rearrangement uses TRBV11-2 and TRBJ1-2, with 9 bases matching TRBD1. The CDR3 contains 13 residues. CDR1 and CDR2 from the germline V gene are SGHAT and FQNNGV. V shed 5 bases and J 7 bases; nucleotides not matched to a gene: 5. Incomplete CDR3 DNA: TGTGCCAGCAGCCGGGACAGGGCCCCTGGC. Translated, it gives CASSRDRAPG. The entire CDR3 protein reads CASSRDRAPGYTF.

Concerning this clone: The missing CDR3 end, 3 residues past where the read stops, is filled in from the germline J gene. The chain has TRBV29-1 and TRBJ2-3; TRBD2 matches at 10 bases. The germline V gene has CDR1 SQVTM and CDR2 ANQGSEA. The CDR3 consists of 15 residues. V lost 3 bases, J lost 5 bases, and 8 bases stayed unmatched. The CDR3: CSVEISGGAIDTQYF. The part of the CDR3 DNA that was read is TGCAGCGTTGAGATCAGCGGGGGGGCGATAGATACG.

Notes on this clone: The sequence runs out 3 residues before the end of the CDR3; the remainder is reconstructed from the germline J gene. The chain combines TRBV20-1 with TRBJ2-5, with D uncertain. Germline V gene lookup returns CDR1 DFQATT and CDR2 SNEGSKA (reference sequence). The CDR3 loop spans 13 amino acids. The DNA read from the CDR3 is TGCAGTGCTCGGGTTTCTGAAGCGAAAACC. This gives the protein CSARVSEAKT. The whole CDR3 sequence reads CSARVSEAKTQYF.

CDR3 sequence reads: CASSVGRRIKNTEAFF. The part of the CDR3 DNA that was read is TGTGCCAGCAGTGTGGGCCGTAGAATCAAGAACACTGAA. The chain combines TRBV6-1 with TRBJ1-1, with no clear D. Sequencing ends 3 residues short of the CDR3 end; the germline J gene provides the rest. Germline V CDR1 and CDR2: MNHNS, SASEGT. V was trimmed by 4 bases and J by 1 base, leaving 16 bases between them. CDR3 size: 16 residues.

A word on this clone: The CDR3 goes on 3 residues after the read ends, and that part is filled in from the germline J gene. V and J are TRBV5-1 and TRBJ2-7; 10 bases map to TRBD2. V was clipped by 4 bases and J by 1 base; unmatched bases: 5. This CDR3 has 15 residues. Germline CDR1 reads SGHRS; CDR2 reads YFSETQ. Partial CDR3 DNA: TGCGCCAGCAGCGTCACTAGCGGGAATTCCTACGAG. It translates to CASSVTSGNSYE. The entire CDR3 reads CASSVTSGNSYEQYF.

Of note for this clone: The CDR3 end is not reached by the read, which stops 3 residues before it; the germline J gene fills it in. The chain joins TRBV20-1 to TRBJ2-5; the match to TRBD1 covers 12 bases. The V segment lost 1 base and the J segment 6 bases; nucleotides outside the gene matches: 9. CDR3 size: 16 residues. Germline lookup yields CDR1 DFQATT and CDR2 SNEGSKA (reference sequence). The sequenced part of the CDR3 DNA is TGCAGTGCTAGAGCCCCGGGACAGGGGGCTATCAAGACC. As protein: CSARAPGQGAIKT. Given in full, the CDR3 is CSARAPGQGAIKTQYF.

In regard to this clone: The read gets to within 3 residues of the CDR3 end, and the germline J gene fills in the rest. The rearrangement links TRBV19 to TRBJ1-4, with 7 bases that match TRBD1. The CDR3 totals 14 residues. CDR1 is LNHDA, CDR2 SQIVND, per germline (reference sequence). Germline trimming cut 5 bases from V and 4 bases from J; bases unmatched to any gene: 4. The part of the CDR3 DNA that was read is TGTGCCAGTAGTCAGACAGGGTTTAATGAAAAA. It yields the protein CASSQTGFNEK. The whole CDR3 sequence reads CASSQTGFNEKLFF.

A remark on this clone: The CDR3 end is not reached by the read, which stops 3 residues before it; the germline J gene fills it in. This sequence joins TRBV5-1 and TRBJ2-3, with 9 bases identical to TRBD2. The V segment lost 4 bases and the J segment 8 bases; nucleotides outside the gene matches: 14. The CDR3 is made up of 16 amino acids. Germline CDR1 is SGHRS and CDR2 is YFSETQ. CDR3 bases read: TGCGCCAGCAGCAGACTGACTAGCGGTGCGGGGGTTACG. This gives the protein CASSRLTSGAGVT. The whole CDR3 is CASSRLTSGAGVTQYF.

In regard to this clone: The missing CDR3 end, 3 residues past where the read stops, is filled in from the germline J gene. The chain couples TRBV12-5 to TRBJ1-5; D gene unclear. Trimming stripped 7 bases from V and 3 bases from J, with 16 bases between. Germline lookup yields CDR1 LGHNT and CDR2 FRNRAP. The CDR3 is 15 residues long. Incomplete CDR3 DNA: TGTGCTAGTGCCCTTGAGGGCGCCCTCAATCAGCCC. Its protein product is CASALEGALNQP. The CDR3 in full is CASALEGALNQPQHF.

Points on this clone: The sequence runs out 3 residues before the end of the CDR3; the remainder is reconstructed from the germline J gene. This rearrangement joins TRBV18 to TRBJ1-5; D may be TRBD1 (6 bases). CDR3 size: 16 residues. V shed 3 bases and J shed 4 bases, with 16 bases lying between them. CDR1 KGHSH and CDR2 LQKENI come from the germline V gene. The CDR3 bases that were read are TGTGCCAGCTCACCGCGACAGGTTCAGACGAATCAGCCC. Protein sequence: CASSPRQVQTNQP. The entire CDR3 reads CASSPRQVQTNQPQHF.

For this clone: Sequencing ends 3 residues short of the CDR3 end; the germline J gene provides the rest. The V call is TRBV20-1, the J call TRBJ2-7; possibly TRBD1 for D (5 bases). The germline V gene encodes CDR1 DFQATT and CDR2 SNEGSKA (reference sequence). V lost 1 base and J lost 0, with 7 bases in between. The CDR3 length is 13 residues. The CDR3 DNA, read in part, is TGCAGTGCTAGAGGGACACGCTCCTACGAG. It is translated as CSARGTRSYE. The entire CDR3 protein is CSARGTRSYEQYF.